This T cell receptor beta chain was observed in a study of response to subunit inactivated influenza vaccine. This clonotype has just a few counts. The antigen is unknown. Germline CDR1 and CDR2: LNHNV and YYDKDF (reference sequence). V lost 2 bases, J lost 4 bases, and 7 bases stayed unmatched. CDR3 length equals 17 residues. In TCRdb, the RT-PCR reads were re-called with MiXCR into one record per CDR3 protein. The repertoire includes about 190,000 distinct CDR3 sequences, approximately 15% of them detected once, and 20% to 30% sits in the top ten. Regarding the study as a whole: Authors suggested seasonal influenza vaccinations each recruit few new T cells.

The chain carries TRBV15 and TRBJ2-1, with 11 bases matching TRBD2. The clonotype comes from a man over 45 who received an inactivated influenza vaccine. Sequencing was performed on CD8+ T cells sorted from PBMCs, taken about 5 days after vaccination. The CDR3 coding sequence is TGTGCCACCAGCAGATCCGATAGCGGGAGGGAATACAATGAGCAGTTCTTC. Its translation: CATSRSDSGREYNEQFF.